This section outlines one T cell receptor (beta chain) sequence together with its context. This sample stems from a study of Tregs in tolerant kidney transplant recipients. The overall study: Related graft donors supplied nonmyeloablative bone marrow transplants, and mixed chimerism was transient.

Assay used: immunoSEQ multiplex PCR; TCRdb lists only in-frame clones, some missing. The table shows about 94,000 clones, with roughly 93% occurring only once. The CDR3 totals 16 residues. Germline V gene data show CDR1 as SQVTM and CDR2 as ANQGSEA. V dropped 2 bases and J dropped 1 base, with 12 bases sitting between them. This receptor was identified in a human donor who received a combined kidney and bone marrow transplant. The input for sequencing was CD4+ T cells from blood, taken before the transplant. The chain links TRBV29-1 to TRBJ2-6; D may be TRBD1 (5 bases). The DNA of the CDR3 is TGCAGCGTTGAATTGGGGCTTCAGTCTGGGGCCAACGTCCTGACTTTC. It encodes CSVELGLQSGANVLTF.